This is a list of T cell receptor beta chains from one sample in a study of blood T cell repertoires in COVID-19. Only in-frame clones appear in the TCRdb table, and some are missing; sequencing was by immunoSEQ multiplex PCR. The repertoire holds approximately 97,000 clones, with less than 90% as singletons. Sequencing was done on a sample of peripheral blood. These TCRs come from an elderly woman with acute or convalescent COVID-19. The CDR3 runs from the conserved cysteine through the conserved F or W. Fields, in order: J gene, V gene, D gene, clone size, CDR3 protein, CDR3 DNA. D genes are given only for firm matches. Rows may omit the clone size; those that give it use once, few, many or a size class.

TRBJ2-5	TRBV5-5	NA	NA	CASSLGGPYQETQYF	TGTGCCAGCAGCCTCGGGGGGCCGTACCAAGAGACCCAGTACTTC
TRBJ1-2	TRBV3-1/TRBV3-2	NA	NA	CASSQDKRAGHGYTF	TGTGCCAGCAGCCAAGATAAGCGGGCAGGGCATGGCTACACCTTC
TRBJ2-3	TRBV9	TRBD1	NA	CASSVRGQTGTDTQYF	TGTGCCAGCAGCGTAAGGGGACAGACAGGCACAGATACGCAGTATTTT
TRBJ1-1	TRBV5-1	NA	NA	CASSLEGRTEAFF	TGCGCCAGCAGCTTGGAGGGGAGGACTGAAGCTTTCTTT
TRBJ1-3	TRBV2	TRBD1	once	CASSTGEPGNTIYF	TGTGCCAGCAGCACAGGGGAACCTGGAAACACCATATATTTT
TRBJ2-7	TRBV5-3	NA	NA	CARSTTHYEQYF	TGTGCCAGAAGCACTACTCACTACGAGCAGTACTTC
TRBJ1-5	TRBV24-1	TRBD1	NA	CATSDWTGDSNQPQHF	TGTGCCACCAGTGACTGGACAGGAGATAGCAATCAGCCCCAGCATTTT
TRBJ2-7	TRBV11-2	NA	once	CASSFRTASYEQYF	TGTGCCAGCAGCTTCCGGACAGCTTCCTACGAGCAGTACTTC
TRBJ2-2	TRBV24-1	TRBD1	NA	CATSDTAGGEGELFF	TGTGCCACCAGTGATACGGCAGGGGGCGAGGGGGAGCTGTTTTTT
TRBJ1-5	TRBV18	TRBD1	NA	CASSPRPGGVQSDQPQHF	TGTGCCAGCTCACCGAGGCCAGGGGGCGTTCAGAGTGATCAGCCCCAGCATTTT
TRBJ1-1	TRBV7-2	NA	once	CASSLMAKSMTEAFF	TGTGCCAGCAGCTTAATGGCAAAGTCCATGACTGAAGCTTTCTTT
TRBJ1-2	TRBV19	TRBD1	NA	CASSPGTGTYGYTF	TGTGCCAGTAGTCCCGGGACAGGGACATATGGCTACACCTTC
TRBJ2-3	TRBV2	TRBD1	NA	CASTIRHRGPGDTQYF	TGTGCCAGCACCATCAGGCACAGGGGCCCGGGAGATACGCAGTATTTT
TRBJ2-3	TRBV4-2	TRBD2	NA	CASSQERGRTDTQYF	TGTGCCAGCAGCCAAGAGCGGGGGAGAACAGATACGCAGTATTTT
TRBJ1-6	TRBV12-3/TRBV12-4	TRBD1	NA	CASSSGGHSPLHF	TGTGCCAGCAGTTCAGGGGGCCATTCACCCCTCCACTTT
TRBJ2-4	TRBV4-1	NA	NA	CASSQGSGEAKNIQYF	TGCGCCAGCAGCCAAGGGAGTGGCGAGGCCAAAAACATTCAGTACTTC
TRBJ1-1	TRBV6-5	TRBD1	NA	CASSYNRGSTEAFF	TGTGCCAGCAGTTACAACAGGGGGAGCACTGAAGCTTTCTTT
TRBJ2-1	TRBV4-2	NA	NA	CASSQMAGASYNEQFF	TGTGCCAGCAGCCAAATGGCAGGGGCGTCCTACAATGAGCAGTTCTTC
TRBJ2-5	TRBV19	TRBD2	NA	CASSISGGRRQETQYF	TGTGCCAGTAGTATAAGCGGGGGGCGAAGACAAGAGACCCAGTACTTC
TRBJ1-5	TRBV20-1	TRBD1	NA	CSASRDRVFEQPQHF	TGCAGTGCTAGTAGGGACAGGGTGTTTGAACAGCCCCAGCATTTT
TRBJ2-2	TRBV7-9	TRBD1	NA	CASSGQGRNTGELFF	TGTGCCAGCAGCGGACAGGGGCGGAACACCGGGGAGCTGTTTTTT
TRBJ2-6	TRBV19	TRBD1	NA	CASSKRTGGLGANVLTF	TGTGCCAGTAGTAAAAGGACAGGGGGCTTAGGGGCCAACGTCCTGACTTTC
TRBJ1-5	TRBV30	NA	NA	CAWSGERGFHQPQHF	TGTGCCTGGAGTGGGGAAAGGGGATTCCACCAGCCCCAGCATTTT
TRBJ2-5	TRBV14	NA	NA	CASSRDFKETQYF	TGTGCCAGCAGCCGGGACTTTAAAGAGACCCAGTACTTC
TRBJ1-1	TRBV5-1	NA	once	CASSLGSVNTEAFF	TGCGCCAGCAGCTTGGGCTCAGTGAACACTGAAGCTTTCTTT
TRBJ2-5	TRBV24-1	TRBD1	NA	CATSDRDRQETQYF	TGTGCCACCAGTGACCGGGACAGGCAAGAGACCCAGTACTTC
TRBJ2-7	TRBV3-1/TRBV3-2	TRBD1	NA	CASRNSGTGLYEQYF	TGTGCCAGCAGGAACTCCGGGACAGGGTTGTATGAGCAGTACTTC
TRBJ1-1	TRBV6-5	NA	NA	CASSLDSYTEAFF	TGTGCCAGCAGTTTAGACAGTTACACTGAAGCTTTCTTT
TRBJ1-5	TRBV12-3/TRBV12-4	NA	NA	CASSRGSQPQHF	TGTGCCAGCAGCAGGGGTAGCCAGCCCCAGCATTTT
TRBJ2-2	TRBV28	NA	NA	CASKLPGVSGELFF	TGTGCCAGCAAACTGCCAGGGGTAAGCGGGGAGCTGTTTTTT
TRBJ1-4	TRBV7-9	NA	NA	CASSLAMAGKEKLFF	TGTGCCAGCAGCTTAGCGATGGCAGGGAAGGAAAAACTGTTTTTT
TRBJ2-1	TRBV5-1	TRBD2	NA	CASSLGQAGRGDEQFF	TGCGCCAGCAGCTTGGGTCAAGCCGGCCGGGGGGATGAGCAGTTCTTC
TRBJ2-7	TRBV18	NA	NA	CASSPAGTYEQYF	TGTGCCAGCTCACCCGCGGGTACCTACGAGCAGTACTTC
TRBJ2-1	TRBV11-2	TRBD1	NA	CASSPPPRGRDEQFF	TGTGCCAGCAGCCCCCCCCCGAGGGGGCGCGATGAGCAGTTCTTC
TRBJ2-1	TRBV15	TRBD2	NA	CATSRDTAGGRRQFF	TGTGCCACCAGCAGAGATACAGCGGGGGGGCGACGTCAGTTCTTC
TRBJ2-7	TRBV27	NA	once	CADERGYEQYF	TGTGCCGACGAAAGGGGCTACGAGCAGTACTTC
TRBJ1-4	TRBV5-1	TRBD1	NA	CASSPDRGPGEKLFF	TGCGCCAGCAGCCCTGACAGGGGGCCGGGTGAAAAACTGTTTTTT
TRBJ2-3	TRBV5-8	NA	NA	CASSLFGPDTQYF	TGTGCCAGCAGCTTGTTTGGGCCAGATACGCAGTATTTT
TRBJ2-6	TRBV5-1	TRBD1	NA	CASSAQPKQGAGANVLTF	TGCGCCAGCAGCGCACAACCAAAACAGGGGGCCGGGGCCAACGTCCTGACTTTC
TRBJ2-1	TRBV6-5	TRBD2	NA	CASSYGGGAANEQFF	TGTGCCAGCAGTTACGGCGGGGGGGCCGCGAATGAGCAGTTCTTC
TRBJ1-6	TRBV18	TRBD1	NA	CASSPRQGGYNSPLHF	TGTGCCAGCTCACCACGACAGGGCGGCTATAATTCACCCCTCCACTTT
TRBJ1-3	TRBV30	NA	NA	CAWSGGQAGNTIYF	TGTGCCTGGAGTGGGGGACAAGCCGGAAACACCATATATTTT
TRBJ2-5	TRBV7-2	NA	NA	CASSLQGQTQYF	TGTGCCAGCAGCTTGCAGGGTCAGACCCAGTACTTC
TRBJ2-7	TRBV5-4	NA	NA	CASSSPRQGTYEQYF	TGTGCCAGCAGCTCCCCCCGCCAGGGGACGTACGAGCAGTACTTC
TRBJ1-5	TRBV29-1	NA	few	CSVSSGNSNQPQHF	TGCAGCGTTTCGTCAGGGAATAGCAATCAGCCCCAGCATTTT
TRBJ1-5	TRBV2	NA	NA	CASSGRSDGNQPQHF	TGTGCCAGCAGTGGGAGGTCCGATGGTAATCAGCCCCAGCATTTT
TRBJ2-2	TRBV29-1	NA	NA	CSAHSGANTGELFF	TGCAGCGCCCACTCGGGGGCGAACACCGGGGAGCTGTTTTTT
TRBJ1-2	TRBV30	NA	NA	CAWTRRQEAYGYTF	TGTGCCTGGACCCGACGACAGGAGGCCTATGGCTACACCTTC
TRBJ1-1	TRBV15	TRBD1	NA	CATSRGDRGRLAFF	TGTGCCACCAGCAGAGGGGACAGGGGGCGGTTGGCTTTCTTT